This passage covers 20 T cell receptor beta chains from one sample sequenced in a study of shared clonotypes between healthy human individuals. Clones were sequenced by immunoSEQ multiplex PCR, and TCRdb holds only the in-frame ones, with some missing. The sample shows approximately 330,000 clones, 73% of them seen only once. Sequenced material: memory CD4+ T cells sorted from blood. Indicated subset: CD45RA-negative fraction. The source is a man under 40 in good health.

As concerns this clone: The same CDR3 is also encoded by other DNA sequences in this sample. V gene TRBV5-6 combines with J gene TRBJ1-5; tentative D call: TRBD1 (6 bases). V lost 2 bases, J lost 6 bases, and 15 bases lay in between. CDR1 is SGHDT and CDR2 is YYEEEE in the germline V gene. CDR3 size: 15 residues. The CDR3 DNA sequence: TGTGCCAGCAGCTTAACACAGGGTAGGGGTCAGCCCCAGCATTTT. As protein: CASSLTQGRGQPQHF.

This clone occurred once. The V and J genes are TRBV28 and TRBJ2-7, with 9 bases that match TRBD1. This CDR3 comprises 15 residues. V trimming: 6 bases; J trimming: 2 bases; junction bases outside the gene matches: 8. Per germline, CDR1 MDHEN and CDR2 SYDVKM. The CDR3 here is CASSPGTGRAYEQYF. Written as DNA, the CDR3 is TGTGCCAGCAGCCCCGGGACAGGGCGGGCCTACGAGCAGTACTTC.

The gene calls are TRBV18 and TRBJ1-5, with a tentative D call TRBD1 (5 bases). CDR3 length equals 13 residues. Per germline, CDR1 KGHSH and CDR2 LQKENI. The ends were cut back, 5 bases at V and 5 bases at J, with 10 bases in the middle. The CDR3 sequence is CASSGAQYQPQHF. The CDR3 region has the DNA TGTGCCAGCTCAGGGGCGCAGTATCAGCCCCAGCATTTT.

As to this clone: The same CDR3 can be traced to other DNA sequences in this sample. The gene calls are TRBV9 and TRBJ2-1; D remains ambiguous. CDR3 length: 16 amino acids. Trimming shortened V by 0 bases and J by 0 bases, and 10 bases separated the two germline ends. The germline V gene has CDR1 SGDLS and CDR2 YYNGEE. CDR3 in DNA: TGTGCCAGCAGCGTAGTCGCAGTCAGCTCCTACAATGAGCAGTTCTTC. Translation: CASSVVAVSSYNEQFF. Variable domain in full (rest from reference TRBV9 and TRBJ2-1): DSGVTQTPKHLITATGQRVTLRCSPRSGDLSVYWYQQSLDQGLQFLIQYYNGEERAKGNILERFSAQQFPDLHSELNLSSLELGDSALYFCASSVVAVSSYNEQFFGPGTRLTVL.

The J gene is TRBJ2-7, the V gene TRBV15; D call uncertain. Germline lookup yields CDR1 LNHNV and CDR2 YYDKDF (reference sequence). Trimming took off 4 bases at V and 8 bases at J, with 21 bases between the two ends. This CDR3 has 15 amino acids. The CDR3 protein is CATSTPPATQYKQYF. The CDR3 bases are TGTGCCACCAGCACCCCCCCGGCGACCCAATATAAGCAGTACTTC. The full variable domain, with the rest looked up from reference TRBV15 and TRBJ2-7, is DAMVIQNPRYQVTQFGKPVTLSCSQTLNHNVMYWYQQKSSQAPKLLFHYYDKDFNNEADTPDNFQSRRPNTSFCFLDIRSPGLGDTAMYLCATSTPPATQYKQYFGPGTRLTVT.

The V gene is TRBV27, the J gene TRBJ1-4; 7 bases are shared with TRBD1. The CDR3 covers 14 residues. Germline lookup yields CDR1 MNHEY and CDR2 SMNVEV (reference sequence). Trimming at V came to 2 bases and at J to 7 bases, leaving 4 bases not matched to a gene. The CDR3 DNA reads TGTGCCAGCAGTTTACGAGGGGGCGTTGAAAAACTGTTTTTT. As protein: CASSLRGGVEKLFF.

The CDR3 DNA follows: TGTGCCATCAGTGAGTTCTTGAACACAGATACGCAGTATTTT. Its translation: CAISEFLNTDTQYF. The J gene is TRBJ2-3, the V gene TRBV10-3; no clear D. V dropped 1 base and J dropped 2 bases, with 7 bases sitting between them. CDR3 length equals 14 residues. CDR1 ENHRY and CDR2 SYGVKD come from the germline V gene.

This clone was seen only once. The chain has TRBV4-3 and TRBJ2-1; D might be TRBD2 (6 bases). CDR3 length: 15 amino acids. Germline V lookup: CDR1 LGHNA, CDR2 YSLEER. The germline V and J ends were trimmed by 4 bases and 6 bases, with 16 bases remaining between them. The CDR3 region is CASSREVVPPNEQFF. The CDR3 region has the DNA TGCGCCAGCAGCCGGGAGGTAGTTCCCCCCAATGAGCAGTTCTTC.

J is TRBJ2-1 and V is TRBV14; TRBD2 matches 9 bases. The CDR3 contains 17 residues. The V gene end was trimmed by 0 bases and the J gene end by 4 bases; junction bases not matched to a gene: 7. Germline values: CDR1 SGHDN, CDR2 FVKESK. CDR3 loop: CASSQDNLAGFYNEQFF. CDR3 DNA: TGTGCCAGCAGCCAAGATAACCTAGCGGGGTTTTACAATGAGCAGTTCTTC.

The chain joins TRBV9 to TRBJ1-1, with D maybe TRBD1 (5 bases). There are 15 residues in the CDR3. Germline values: CDR1 SGDLS, CDR2 YYNGEE. V gave up 4 bases and J gave up 1 base, with 14 bases separating them. In DNA, the CDR3 is TGTGCCAGCAGCCCATCCGGGCAGGGGAACACTGAAGCTTTCTTT. Amino acids: CASSPSGQGNTEAFF.

This clone turned up a few times. J is TRBJ2-7 and V is TRBV5-1; 8 bases line up with TRBD2. The CDR3 extends over 16 amino acids. CDR1 and CDR2 (germline): SGHRS, YFSETQ. The junction had 9 bases not matched to a gene; V was cut back by 4 bases and J by 0 bases. The CDR3 DNA sequence: TGCGCCAGCAGCCAGAGCGGGAGTAACCCCTCCTACGAGCAGTACTTC. Amino acids: CASSQSGSNPSYEQYF.

The chain links TRBV28 to TRBJ2-7; D call uncertain. Looked up from germline, CDR1 is MDHEN and CDR2 is SYDVKM. The length of the CDR3 is 12 residues. Trimming shortened V by 0 bases and J by 4 bases, and 4 bases separated the two germline ends. CDR3 sequence (DNA): TGTGCCAGCAGTTTATGGGAATACGAGCAGTACTTC. This encodes CASSLWEYEQYF.

This chain links TRBV18 with TRBJ2-1, with D uncertain. This CDR3 comprises 13 residues. Germline lookup yields CDR1 KGHSH and CDR2 LQKENI. Trimming cost V 5 bases and J 5 bases, with 10 bases left between them. The CDR3 spells CASSVRQNNEQFF. CDR3 in DNA: TGTGCCAGCTCAGTAAGGCAGAACAATGAGCAGTTCTTC.

The genes are TRBV19 and TRBJ1-4; the D gene is possibly TRBD1 (6 bases). The V end lost 5 bases, the J end lost 11 bases, and 18 bases lay between the germline ends. The CDR3 loop spans 14 amino acids. In germline, CDR1 is LNHDA, CDR2 SQIVND (reference sequence). As DNA, the CDR3 is TGTGCCAGTAGTGTCAGGGGTGAATCGCGGAAACTGTTTTTT. Its translation: CASSVRGESRKLFF.

V is TRBV14 and J is TRBJ2-1, with 11 nucleotides matching TRBD2. V lost 5 bases and J lost 8; bases outside the gene matches: 11. There are 16 residues in the CDR3. Germline assignment: CDR1 SGHDN and CDR2 FVKESK. This chain's CDR3 is CASSNPSGRNAHEQFF. CDR3 bases: TGTGCCAGCAGCAACCCTAGCGGGAGGAACGCCCATGAGCAGTTCTTC.

This chain links TRBV29-1 with TRBJ1-5; D remains unclear. Germline CDR1 SQVTM, CDR2 ANQGSEA. The CDR3 runs to 14 residues. V gave up 7 bases and J gave up 0 bases, with 13 bases separating them. The CDR3 here is CSASHTNSNQPQHF. The CDR3 coding sequence is TGCAGCGCCTCTCACACTAATAGCAATCAGCCCCAGCATTTT.

The chain joins TRBV29-1 to TRBJ1-2; TRBD1 aligns across 7 bases. V lost 4 bases, J lost 5 bases, and 16 bases stayed unmatched. From germline, CDR1 is SQVTM and CDR2 ANQGSEA. CDR3 length: 16 residues. The CDR3 reads CSVVPPSRQGGYGYTF. CDR3 bases: TGCAGCGTTGTCCCGCCTTCTCGACAGGGAGGTTATGGCTACACCTTC.

At least ten counts were recorded for this clone. The V gene is TRBV6-1, the J gene TRBJ2-6; no firm D call. The CDR3 sequence is 14 residues long. Per germline, CDR1 MNHNS and CDR2 SASEGT. Trimming took 7 bases from V and 2 from J, leaving 9 bases between them. CDR3 residues: CASNTVTGANVLTF. The CDR3 nucleotides are TGTGCCAGCAACACGGTTACTGGGGCCAACGTCCTGACTTTC.

The chain combines TRBV13 with TRBJ2-7; D call uncertain. Trimming removed 1 base from V and 2 bases from J, with 9 bases in between. There are 14 residues in the CDR3. The germline CDR1 and CDR2 sequences are PRHDT and FYEKMQ (reference sequence). The DNA of the CDR3 is TGTGCCAGCAGCTTAGACCAGCCGCCCTACGAGCAGTACTTC. It codes for CASSLDQPPYEQYF.

The CDR3 DNA reads TGTGCCAGCAGTGGATTGAGCGGACGAGAGACCCAGTACTTC. It codes for CASSGLSGRETQYF. The chain combines TRBV2 with TRBJ2-5; TRBD2 is a possible D gene (5 bases). The V and J ends lost 4 bases and 4 bases respectively, with 13 bases between them. This CDR3 contains 14 residues. The V gene's germline CDR1 is SNHLY and CDR2 FYNNEI. Supplemented by reference TRBV2 and TRBJ2-5, the full variable domain reads EPEVTQTPSHQVTQMGQEVILRCVPISNHLYFYWYRQILGQKVEFLVSFYNNEISEKSEIFDDQFSVERPDGSNFTLKIRSTKLEDSAMYFCASSGLSGRETQYFGPGTRLLVL.